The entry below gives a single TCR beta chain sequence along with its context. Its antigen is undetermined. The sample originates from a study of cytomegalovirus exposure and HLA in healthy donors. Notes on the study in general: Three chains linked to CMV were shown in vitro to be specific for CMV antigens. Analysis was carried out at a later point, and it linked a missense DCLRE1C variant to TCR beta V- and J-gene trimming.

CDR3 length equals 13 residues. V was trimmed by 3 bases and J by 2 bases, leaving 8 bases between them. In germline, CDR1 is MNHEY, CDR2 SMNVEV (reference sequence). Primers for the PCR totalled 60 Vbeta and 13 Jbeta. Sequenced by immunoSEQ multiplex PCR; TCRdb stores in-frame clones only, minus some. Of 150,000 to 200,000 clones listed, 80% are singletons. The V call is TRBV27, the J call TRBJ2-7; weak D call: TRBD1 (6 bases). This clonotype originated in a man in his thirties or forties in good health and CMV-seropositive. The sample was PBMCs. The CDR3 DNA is TGTGCCAGCAGTTTGACAGGAACCTACGAGCAGTACTTC. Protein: CASSLTGTYEQYF.